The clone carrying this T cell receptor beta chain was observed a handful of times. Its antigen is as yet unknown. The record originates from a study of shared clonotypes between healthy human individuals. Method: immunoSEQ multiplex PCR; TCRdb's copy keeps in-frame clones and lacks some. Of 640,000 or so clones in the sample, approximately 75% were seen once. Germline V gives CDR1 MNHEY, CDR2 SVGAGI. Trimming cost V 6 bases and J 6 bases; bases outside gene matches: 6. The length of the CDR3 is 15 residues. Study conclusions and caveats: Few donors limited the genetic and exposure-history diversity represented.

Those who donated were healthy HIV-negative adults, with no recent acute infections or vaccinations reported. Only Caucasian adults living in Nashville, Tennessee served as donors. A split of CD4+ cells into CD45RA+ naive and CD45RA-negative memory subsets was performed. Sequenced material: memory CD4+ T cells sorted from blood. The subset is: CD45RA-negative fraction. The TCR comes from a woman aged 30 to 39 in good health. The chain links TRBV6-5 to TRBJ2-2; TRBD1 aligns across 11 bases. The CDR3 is CASSSGQGAAGELFF. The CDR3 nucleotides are TGTGCCAGCAGCTCAGGACAGGGGGCTGCCGGGGAGCTGTTTTTT.